These T cell receptor beta chains were read from a single sample in a study of CD8+CD57+ T cells in acquired aplastic anemia. TCRdb independently ran MiXCR on the reads; one entry per CDR3 protein. This sample yields some 200,000 distinct CDR3 sequences, of which over 60% are seen a single time; less than 30% belongs to the top ten. The sample was sorted CD4+, CD8+, or CD8+CD57+ T cells (not recorded which) from PBMCs. Every receptor here comes from a human donor in good health. The CDR3 runs from the conserved cysteine through the conserved F or W. The D gene is left open where the match is weak. Expanded clones are given a class, and other clones once, few, many or no size at all.

D gene	clone size	CDR3 length	V gene	J gene	CDR3 protein	CDR3 DNA
.	.	13	TRBV10-3	TRBJ2-2	CAIIRDATGELFF	TGTGCCATCATAAGGGATGCTACCGGGGAGCTGTTTTTT
.	.	13	TRBV7-2	TRBJ1-5	CASSLVDTQPQHF	TGTGCCAGCAGCTTAGTCGACACCCAACCCCAGCATTTT
TRBD2	many	15	TRBV4-3	TRBJ2-7	CASSQGTSAFYEQYF	TGCGCCAGCAGCCAAGGGACTAGCGCATTCTACGAGCAGTACTTC
.	.	15	TRBV2	TRBJ2-7	CARTRLGGGTYEQYF	TGTGCCAGAACACGACTTGGGGGCGGAACCTACGAGCAGTACTTC
TRBD2	many	14	TRBV10-3	TRBJ2-1	CAISSSGALNEQFF	TGTGCCATCAGTAGTAGCGGGGCCTTAAATGAGCAGTTCTTC
TRBD2	.	13	TRBV20-1	TRBJ2-7	CSADLAGGHEQYF	TGCAGTGCTGACCTAGCGGGAGGGCACGAGCAGTACTTC
TRBD2	few	15	TRBV5-6	TRBJ2-5	CASSWQAGWQETQYF	TGTGCCAGCAGCTGGCAAGCGGGGTGGCAAGAGACCCAGTACTTC
.	.	14	TRBV7-8	TRBJ1-5	CASSLAGGPSYEHF	TGTGCCAGCAGCTTAGCGGGGGGACCGAGCTACGAGCATTTT
.	few	12	TRBV24-1	TRBJ1-1	CATQGLGTEAFF	TGTGCCACCCAGGGGTTAGGCACTGAAGCTTTCTTT
.	many	14	TRBV9	TRBJ2-1	CASSVAQGNNEQFF	TGTGCCAGCAGCGTAGCTCAAGGAAACAATGAGCAGTTCTTC
TRBD2	.	17	TRBV19	TRBJ2-3	CASSKGRTSGSTDTQYF	TGTGCCAGTAGTAAGGGACGGACTAGCGGCTCCACAGATACGCAGTATTTT
TRBD1	.	13	TRBV7-9	TRBJ2-7	CASNPGQGGEQYF	TGTGCCAGCAACCCGGGACAGGGTGGCGAGCAGTACTTC
TRBD2	many	12	TRBV5-1	TRBJ2-7	CASSGGGYEQYF	TGCGCCAGCAGCGGGGGGGGGTACGAGCAGTACTTC
.	.	19	TRBV7-3	TRBJ2-6	CASSLTGGRDFSGANVLTF	TGTGCCAGCAGCTTAACGGGGGGCAGGGACTTCTCTGGGGCCAACGTCCTGACTTTC
TRBD1	.	16	TRBV24-1	TRBJ1-1	CATSDTGTGANTEAFF	TGTGCCACCAGTGATACCGGGACAGGGGCGAACACTGAAGCTTTCTTT
.	many	17	TRBV9	TRBJ2-2	CASSLGGGALLTGELFF	TGTGCCAGCAGCCTAGGAGGGGGAGCCCTACTCACCGGGGAGCTGTTTTTT
TRBD1	once	13	TRBV12-3/TRBV12-4	TRBJ1-5	CASLQGPREPQHF	TGTGCCAGCCTACAGGGGCCGCGGGAGCCCCAGCATTTT
.	.	14	TRBV20-1	TRBJ2-7	CSARGTQNIYEQYF	TGCAGTGCTAGAGGGACACAAAATATCTACGAGCAGTACTTC
TRBD2	many	16	TRBV9	TRBJ2-3	CASSVVASGSTDTQYF	TGTGCCAGCAGCGTAGTGGCTAGCGGTAGCACAGATACGCAGTATTTT
.	.	13	TRBV19	TRBJ1-1	CASSMRGVTEAFF	TGTGCCAGTAGTATGAGGGGGGTCACTGAAGCTTTCTTT
TRBD2	.	14	TRBV7-6	TRBJ2-1	CASRILAGDGEQFF	TGTGCCAGCAGAATACTAGCGGGAGATGGTGAGCAGTTCTTC
.	many	16	TRBV9	TRBJ2-6	CASSAPFLTGANVLTF	TGTGCCAGCAGCGCCCCATTTCTTACTGGGGCCAACGTCCTGACTTTC
.	.	14	TRBV5-1	TRBJ1-1	CASRAGRVNTEAFF	TGCGCCAGCAGGGCGGGGCGGGTGAACACTGAAGCTTTCTTT
TRBD1	.	15	TRBV24-1	TRBJ2-5	CATSDPGQGKETQYF	TGTGCCACCAGTGACCCCGGACAGGGGAAAGAGACCCAGTACTTC
TRBD1	many	15	TRBV6-6	TRBJ1-2	CASSTTGGVRYGYTF	TGTGCCAGCAGTACGACAGGGGGCGTACGCTATGGCTACACCTTC
.	.	17	TRBV15	TRBJ1-1	CATSRDEVWASPTEAFF	TGTGCCACCAGCAGAGATGAGGTCTGGGCGTCGCCGACTGAAGCTTTCTTT
TRBD2	many	15	TRBV6-4	TRBJ2-3	CASSESSGGTDTQYF	TGTGCCAGCAGTGAGAGTAGCGGGGGGACAGATACGCAGTATTTT
TRBD2	.	16	TRBV9	TRBJ2-2	CASSLRDGGGIGELFF	TGTGCCAGCAGCCTCCGGGACGGCGGGGGGATCGGGGAGCTGTTTTTT
TRBD1	.	12	TRBV20-1	TRBJ2-2	CSAGQGTGELFF	TGCAGTGCGGGACAGGGCACCGGGGAGCTGTTTTTT
TRBD2	.	13	TRBV5-1	TRBJ2-1	CASSFSGSSEQFF	TGTGCCAGCAGCTTTAGCGGGAGCTCTGAGCAGTTCTTC
TRBD2	.	15	TRBV19	TRBJ2-7	CASSLQGGPGGEQYF	TGTGCCAGTAGTCTTCAGGGAGGGCCAGGCGGGGAGCAGTACTTC
.	.	13	TRBV29-1	TRBJ1-1	CSVAPAFRTEAFF	TGCAGCGTTGCCCCCGCCTTCCGGACTGAAGCTTTCTTT
TRBD2	.	18	TRBV7-2	TRBJ2-1	CASSLGSGTSGPYNEQFF	TGTGCCAGCAGCTTAGGGTCAGGGACTAGCGGTCCCTACAATGAGCAGTTCTTC
.	.	15	TRBV19	TRBJ1-2	CASTDAPGQLYGYTF	TGTGCCAGTACTGATGCCCCCGGACAGCTCTATGGCTACACCTTC
TRBD2	.	15	TRBV20-1	TRBJ2-1	CSARVAGGDYNEQFF	TGCAGTGCTAGAGTTGCGGGGGGGGACTACAATGAGCAGTTCTTC
TRBD1	.	14	TRBV18	TRBJ2-7	CASPPGTGGYEQYF	TGTGCCAGCCCACCAGGGACAGGGGGTTACGAGCAGTACTTC
.	many	12	TRBV7-6	TRBJ2-7	CASSQDRYEQYF	TGTGCCAGCAGCCAAGACCGGTACGAGCAGTACTTC
TRBD1	.	14	TRBV24-1	TRBJ2-3	CATSDLTGGDTQYF	TGTGCCACCAGTGATCTGACAGGGGGGGATACGCAGTATTTT
.	.	16	TRBV9	TRBJ2-3	CASSEELAVSADTQYF	TGTGCCAGCAGTGAAGAACTAGCCGTGTCAGCGGATACGCAGTATTTT
.	.	13	TRBV7-2	TRBJ2-7	CASSFTTISEQYF	TGTGCCAGCAGCTTCACGACGATTAGCGAGCAGTACTTC
TRBD1	.	17	TRBV20-1	TRBJ1-6	CSAASTERGPYNSPLHF	TGCAGTGCCGCCAGCACCGAAAGGGGGCCCTATAATTCACCCCTCCACTTT
TRBD1	.	16	TRBV10-3	TRBJ1-3	CAISTPLTGAGNTIYF	TGTGCCATCAGTACCCCCTTGACAGGGGCTGGAAACACCATATATTTT
.	once	14	TRBV2	TRBJ1-2	CASSPTRQDYGYTF	TGTGCCAGCAGTCCCACACGACAGGACTATGGCTACACCTTC
.	many	14	TRBV12-3/TRBV12-4	TRBJ2-5	CASSFPGAGGTQYF	TGTGCCAGCAGTTTCCCGGGAGCAGGGGGGACCCAGTACTTC
TRBD1	once	15	TRBV7-3	TRBJ2-5	CASSARQGSGETQYF	TGTGCCAGCAGCGCGCGACAGGGGTCGGGGGAGACCCAGTACTTC
.	.	14	TRBV7-6	TRBJ2-5	CASSLGGFQETQYF	TGTGCCAGCAGCTTAGGAGGGTTCCAAGAGACCCAGTACTTC
.	few	13	TRBV20-1	TRBJ2-1	CSASLGTYNEQFF	TGCAGTGCTAGTCTAGGGACCTACAATGAGCAGTTCTTC
TRBD2	.	16	TRBV6-1	TRBJ2-5	CASSEDVASGASAQYF	TGTGCCAGCAGTGAAGATGTCGCTAGCGGGGCGTCGGCCCAGTACTTC
.	.	16	TRBV7-6	TRBJ2-1	CASSRLPGGGYKEQFF	TGTGCCAGCAGCCGACTCCCCGGTGGGGGATACAAAGAGCAGTTCTTC
.	.	13	TRBV20-1	TRBJ1-1	CSARGLGGTEAFF	TGCAGTGCTAGGGGCTTAGGAGGCACTGAAGCTTTCTTT
TRBD1	.	13	TRBV29-1	TRBJ1-1	CSVESRGRRTAFF	TGCAGCGTTGAAAGCAGGGGGCGTCGCACCGCTTTCTTT
.	few	15	TRBV10-1	TRBJ2-7	CASSESGQIPYEQYF	TGCGCCAGCAGTGAGTCAGGACAGATACCATACGAGCAGTACTTC
.	many	10	TRBV7-9	TRBJ1-1	CASSLEQAFF	TGTGCCAGCAGCTTAGAACAAGCTTTCTTT
TRBD1	few	14	TRBV10-1	TRBJ2-7	CASSEPTGCREQYF	TGCGCCAGCAGTGAGCCGACAGGGTGTAGGGAGCAGTACTTC
.	.	12	TRBV20-1	TRBJ1-1	CSARTLGTEAFF	TGCAGTGCTAGGACCCTGGGGACTGAAGCTTTCTTT
.	.	14	TRBV6-1	TRBJ2-3	CASSKTGDADTQYF	TGTGCCAGCAGTAAGACAGGCGACGCAGATACGCAGTATTTT
.	.	15	TRBV7-9	TRBJ1-1	CASSTTGTRNTEAFF	TGTGCCAGCAGCACTACAGGGACGCGGAACACTGAAGCTTTCTTT
.	.	16	TRBV5-1	TRBJ2-7	CASSFAGGPGLGEQYF	TGCGCCAGCAGCTTTGCCGGGGGGCCTGGTCTTGGCGAGCAGTACTTC